These 22 T cell receptor beta chains were sequenced from one sample in a study of blood T cell repertoires in COVID-19. TCRdb keeps only in-frame clones here, not all; method: immunoSEQ multiplex PCR. Here the sample spans over 85,000 clones, around nine tenths being singletons. The specimen was peripheral blood. Receptor source: a human donor in a cohort sampled during active COVID-19.

This clone appeared once. The V and J genes are TRBV6-4 and TRBJ1-2, with D possibly TRBD1 on 6 matching bases. Germline-derived CDR1 and CDR2 are MRHNA and SNTAGT. CDR3 length: 17 amino acids. With 7 bases removed from V and 6 bases from J, the gap between germline ends came to 27 bases. CDR3 coding DNA: TGTGCCAGCATCAACGATCAAAGCTTAACAGGGTTCCATGGCTACACCTTC. Translating it yields CASINDQSLTGFHGYTF.

This clone was counted a few times. The chain combines TRBV5-1 with TRBJ1-5, with 8 bases identical to TRBD1. The CDR3 covers 15 residues. The V gene end was trimmed by 4 bases and the J gene end by 7 bases; junction bases not matched to a gene: 10. The V gene's germline CDR1 is SGHRS and CDR2 YFSETQ. The CDR3 bases are TGCGCCAGCAGCCAAACCGGGACAGGTAACCAGCCCCAGCATTTT. Translating gives CASSQTGTGNQPQHF.

The rearrangement links TRBV7-3 to TRBJ1-1; no reliable D call. Trimming cost V 0 bases and J 0 bases, with 11 bases left between them. The CDR3 contains 16 residues. CDR1 and CDR2 (germline): SGHTA, FQGTGA. The CDR3 DNA sequence: TGTGCCAGCAGCTTAACCCCGACTGATATGAACACTGAAGCTTTCTTT. Protein sequence: CASSLTPTDMNTEAFF.

The J gene is TRBJ2-1, the V gene TRBV3-1 (or the pseudogene TRBV3-2); 14 positions agree with TRBD2. This CDR3 is 16 amino acids long. Germline V gives CDR1 LGHDT, CDR2 YNNKEL (reference sequence). Germline trimming cut 4 bases from V and 6 bases from J; bases unmatched to any gene: 5. CDR3 bases: TGTGCCAGCAGCCTCGGGACTAGCGGGAGTCGCAATGAGCAGTTCTTC. It codes for CASSLGTSGSRNEQFF.

The V gene is TRBV5-1, the J gene TRBJ1-5; 8 bases are shared with TRBD1. Germline lookup yields CDR1 SGHRS and CDR2 YFSETQ. CDR3 length: 15 amino acids. Unmatched junction bases numbered 6, after V lost 4 bases and J lost 3 bases. For the CDR3, the DNA is TGCGCCAGCAGCCCGGGACAGGAGTCCAATCAGCCCCAGCATTTT. This codes for CASSPGQESNQPQHF.

The V call is TRBV19, the J call TRBJ2-1, with TRBD2 matching 15 bases. Germline V CDR1 and CDR2: LNHDA, SQIVND (reference sequence). V lost 6 bases, J lost 4 bases, and 10 bases stayed unmatched. This CDR3 comprises 18 residues. CDR3 coding DNA: TGTGCCAGTAGATGGACTAGCGGGAGGGCCCGGGGGTACAATGAGCAGTTCTTC. Translated, it gives CASRWTSGRARGYNEQFF.

The chain recombines TRBV4-3 with TRBJ1-2; 10 bases agree with TRBD1. This CDR3 region has 16 residues. J lost 2 bases, V lost 4 bases, and 7 bases had no gene match. The germline V gene has CDR1 LGHNA and CDR2 YSLEER. CDR3 coding DNA: TGCGCCAGCAGCCTGAGTGGGACAGGGGTGAACTATGGCTACACCTTC. Protein: CASSLSGTGVNYGYTF.

The chain links TRBV28 to TRBJ1-4, with no clear D. V was trimmed by 4 bases and J by 3 bases, leaving 9 bases between them. CDR3 length equals 14 residues. Germline loops: CDR1 MDHEN, CDR2 SYDVKM. The CDR3: CASSSRGSNEKLFF. CDR3 nucleotide sequence: TGTGCCAGCAGTTCACGGGGATCTAATGAAAAACTGTTTTTT. The full variable domain, its missing parts supplied by reference TRBV28 and TRBJ1-4, is DVKVTQSSRYLVKRTGEKVFLECVQDMDHENMFWYRQDPGLGLRLIYFSYDVKMKEKGDIPEGYSVSREKKERFSLILESASTNQTSMYLCASSSRGSNEKLFFGSGTQLSVL.

The chain is built from TRBV9 and TRBJ2-5; D perhaps matches TRBD1 (5 bases). Trimming removed 3 bases from V and 4 bases from J, with 16 bases in between. This CDR3 comprises 15 residues. CDR1 is SGDLS and CDR2 is YYNGEE in the germline V gene. CDR3 bases: TGTGCCAGCAGCGCTAACGGTGACAGAAGAGAGACCCAGTACTTC. Translating gives CASSANGDRRETQYF. Based on the CDR3 plus reference TRBV9 and TRBJ2-5, the full variable domain is DSGVTQTPKHLITATGQRVTLRCSPRSGDLSVYWYQQSLDQGLQFLIQYYNGEERAKGNILERFSAQQFPDLHSELNLSSLELGDSALYFCASSANGDRRETQYFGPGTRLLVL.

The CDR3 region is CASSLLQGAEAFF. For the CDR3, the DNA is TGTGCCAGCAGCTTACTACAGGGCGCTGAAGCTTTCTTT. The rearrangement links TRBV7-3 to TRBJ1-1, with D possibly being TRBD1 (6 bases). V lost 2 bases and J 6 bases, leaving 10 bases between the germline ends. The V gene's germline CDR1 is SGHTA and CDR2 FQGTGA. This CDR3 is built from 13 residues.

The chain combines TRBV7-8 with TRBJ2-1, with 9 bases lining up with TRBD2. The trim removed 1 base at V and 9 bases at J, leaving 19 bases unmatched. CDR3 length: 19 amino acids. CDR1 and CDR2 from the germline V gene are SGHVS and FQNEAQ. CDR3 coding DNA: TGTGCCAGCAGCTTAGGGATAGCGGGAGTTTATTCGGCACAATCTGAGCAGTTCTTC. Its protein is CASSLGIAGVYSAQSEQFF.

A remark on this clone: This could be a read error, since a much larger clone is one nucleotide away. The J gene is TRBJ2-7, the V gene TRBV5-6, with D unclear. Germline V gives CDR1 SGHDT, CDR2 YYEEEE. The V gene lost 0 bases and the J gene lost 6 bases, with 4 bases spanning the gap. This CDR3 has 11 residues. CDR3 nucleotide sequence: TGTGCCAGCAGCTTGGCCTTCGAGCAGTACTTC. As protein: CASSLAFEQYF.

This clone was seen only once. The genes are TRBV19 and TRBJ1-4, with D possibly TRBD1 on 5 matching bases. The germline CDR1 and CDR2 sequences are LNHDA and SQIVND (reference sequence). The CDR3 has 15 residues. Trimming cost V 3 bases and J 7 bases, with 15 bases left between them. CDR3 sequence reads: CASSILGTNSEKLFF. CDR3 DNA sequence: TGTGCCAGTAGTATTTTGGGGACTAACAGTGAAAAACTGTTTTTT.

The chain recombines TRBV28 with TRBJ2-7; TRBD1 matches 7 bases. Germline loops: CDR1 MDHEN, CDR2 SYDVKM. The CDR3 is 15 residues long. V gave up 2 bases and J gave up 3 bases; unmatched junction bases: 7. The DNA of the CDR3 is TGTGCCAGCAGTTTAGGGGCAGGGGGTAACTACGAGCAGTACTTC. It translates to CASSLGAGGNYEQYF.

This chain links TRBV19 with TRBJ1-2; TRBD1 might be the D (5 bases). Germline CDR1 reads LNHDA; CDR2 reads SQIVND (reference sequence). V was cut by 6 bases and J by 1 base, with 12 bases left in between. The CDR3 extends over 14 amino acids. The CDR3 protein is CASRSSTVNYGYTF. As DNA, the CDR3 is TGTGCCAGTAGATCATCGACAGTTAACTATGGCTACACCTTC.

The gene calls are TRBV27 and TRBJ1-1; 10 bases agree with TRBD1. The CDR3 spans 14 residues. In germline, CDR1 is MNHEY, CDR2 SMNVEV (reference sequence). Trimming removed 6 bases from V and 6 bases from J; junction bases left unmatched: 7. CDR3 sequence (DNA): TGTGCCAGCAGAGCCGGGACAGGGGTCTCTGAAGCTTTCTTT. This gives the protein CASRAGTGVSEAFF.

The rearrangement uses TRBV27 and TRBJ2-7, with TRBD1 matching 10 bases. The CDR3 spans 15 residues. The V segment lost 0 bases and the J segment 3 bases; nucleotides outside the gene matches: 2. CDR1 is MNHEY and CDR2 is SMNVEV in the germline V gene (reference sequence). The CDR3 loop reads CASSLSTGGGYEQYF. The CDR3 region has the DNA TGTGCCAGCAGTTTATCGACAGGGGGCGGCTACGAGCAGTACTTC.

This rearrangement joins TRBV27 to TRBJ1-2; 8 bases align to TRBD1. The germline gives CDR1 MNHEY, CDR2 SMNVEV (reference sequence). Trimming at V came to 6 bases and at J to 4 bases, leaving 4 bases not matched to a gene. The CDR3 sequence is 13 residues long. The CDR3 reads CASRPGQAYGYTF. For the CDR3, the DNA is TGTGCCAGCAGGCCGGGACAGGCCTATGGCTACACCTTC.

The chain carries TRBV28 and TRBJ2-3; 15 bases are shared with TRBD2. This CDR3 spans 17 amino acids. The germline V gene has CDR1 MDHEN and CDR2 SYDVKM. The junction had 6 bases not matched to a gene; V was cut back by 3 bases and J by 5 bases. CDR3 coding DNA: TGTGCCAGCAGTTTTGGACTAGCGGGAGGGCCAGGAGATACGCAGTATTTT. This encodes CASSFGLAGGPGDTQYF. Full variable domain (remainder filled in from reference TRBV28 and TRBJ2-3): DVKVTQSSRYLVKRTGEKVFLECVQDMDHENMFWYRQDPGLGLRLIYFSYDVKMKEKGDIPEGYSVSREKKERFSLILESASTNQTSMYLCASSFGLAGGPGDTQYFGPGTRLTVL.

This chain joins TRBV5-4 and TRBJ2-5; TRBD2 is a possible D gene (6 bases). Germline loops: CDR1 SGHNT, CDR2 YYREEE (reference sequence). V was shortened by 4 bases and J by 4 bases, with 17 bases between the two germline ends. The CDR3 is made up of 15 amino acids. The CDR3 reads CASSGRLGEAETQYF. As DNA, the CDR3 is TGTGCCAGCAGCGGACGATTAGGGGAGGCAGAGACCCAGTACTTC. The full variable domain, its missing parts supplied by reference TRBV5-4 and TRBJ2-5, is ETGVTQSPTHLIKTRGQQVTLRCSSQSGHNTVSWYQQALGQGPQFIFQYYREEENGRGNFPPRFSGLQFPNYSSELNVNALELDDSALYLCASSGRLGEAETQYFGPGTRLLVL.

This clone occurred a few times. The V gene is TRBV3-1 (or the pseudogene TRBV3-2), the J gene TRBJ2-1; tentative D call: TRBD2 (5 bases). V lost 5 bases and J lost 7, with 12 bases in between. This CDR3 has 13 residues. Germline V lookup: CDR1 LGHDT, CDR2 YNNKEL (reference sequence). CDR3 DNA: TGTGCCAGCAGCACCCCCAGCGGTAATGAGCAGTTCTTC. It yields the protein CASSTPSGNEQFF.

The chain carries TRBV5-1 and TRBJ1-1; D perhaps matches TRBD1 (6 bases). CDR3 size: 13 residues. CDR1 is SGHRS and CDR2 is YFSETQ in the germline V gene. Trimming cost V 0 bases and J 4 bases, with 7 bases left between them. The DNA of the CDR3 is TGCGCCAGCAGCTTGGGCAGGGGCACTGAAGCTTTCTTT. It yields the protein CASSLGRGTEAFF. The full variable domain, completed using reference TRBV5-1 and TRBJ1-1, is KAGVTQTPRYLIKTRGQQVTLSCSPISGHRSVSWYQQTPGQGLQFLFEYFSETQRNKGNFPGRFSGRQFSNSRSEMNVSTLELGDSALYLCASSLGRGTEAFFGQGTRLTVV.